This entry is about one TCR beta chain. The antigen remains undetermined. Sequencing was performed with immunoSEQ multiplex PCR; in TCRdb, only in-frame clones are kept and a portion is missing. Among tens of thousands of clones listed, around 81% were seen once. The CDR3 spans 17 residues. The V end lost 2 bases, the J end lost 0 bases, and 13 bases lay between the germline ends. From germline, CDR1 is MRHNA and CDR2 SNTAGT. This sample is part of a study of vaccination effects on CD4 cells after COVID-19. Study-wide results and caveats: The study got few convalescent patients and did not collect any early post-infection timepoints.

Before sequencing took place, the ViraFEST assay used viral peptide pools to expand antigen-specific CD4+ T cells. When around ten days of culture had elapsed, CD4+ T cells were isolated. As their vaccination, participants received two doses of either BNT162b2 or mRNA-1273. The TCR sequence derives from a human donor who received a COVID-19 vaccine. The rearrangement uses TRBV6-4 and TRBJ2-2, with D maybe TRBD1 (5 bases). This specimen was CD4+ T cells from PBMCs cultured with HCoV-229E spike peptides, taken after COVID-19 vaccination. The CDR3 DNA follows: TGTGCCAGCAGTGACCTCAGGGCAGCTTCGAACACCGGGGAGCTGTTTTTT. It specifies CASSDLRAASNTGELFF.